This T cell receptor (beta chain) was recorded in a study of follicular helper T cells after annual influenza vaccination. Study results and caveats: Each annual vaccination recalled recurring oligoclonal ICOS+CD38+ cTfh clonotypes.

Time point specified: 2015-2016 season, 7 days after influenza vaccination. Remarks on this clone: The antigen is unknown.

TCRdb's table, derived via immunoSEQ multiplex PCR, lists solely in-frame clones and lacks some. The repertoire includes about 1,900 clones, more than 80% of them detected once, and roughly 3.4% sits in the top ten. This TCR came from an adult who received the influenza vaccine. Sequenced material: CXCR5+ CD38- circulating T follicular helper cells from blood, taken 7 days after influenza vaccination. Subset specified: circulating Tfh, non-naive CD4+CXCR5+PD-1+ (ICOS+CD38+ or ICOS-CD38-).

CDR3 sequence (DNA): TGTGCCAGCAGCTTCGCAGGGGGCACTGAAGCTTTCTTT. Protein product: CASSFAGGTEAFF. The chain combines TRBV7-3 with TRBJ1-1; 7 bases match TRBD1. The trim removed 3 bases at V and 4 bases at J, leaving 2 bases unmatched. The CDR3 spans 13 residues. Germline V gives CDR1 SGHTA, CDR2 FQGTGA.